This record concerns one T cell receptor (beta chain) sequence. Sample-barcoded 5' priming and a J-beta primer mix drove a second PCR of 7 to 11 cycles. TCRdb re-derived calls from the 5' RACE reads in MiXCR, one entry per CDR3 protein. Of 2 million or so distinct CDR3 sequences listed, roughly 50% are singletons. This entry belongs to a study of blood T cells in healthy people across ages. The trim removed 5 bases at V and 0 bases at J, leaving 12 bases unmatched. CDR1 and CDR2 from the germline V gene are SEHNR and FQNEAQ (reference sequence). CDR3 length: 19 residues. The source material was blood. This chain joins TRBV7-9 and TRBJ2-6; TRBD1 matches at 8 bases. The source of this sequence is a woman in her forties in good health. The CDR3 region has the DNA TGTGCCAGCAGCCCAGCCCCGACAGGGGCCCCCTCTGGGGCCAACGTCCTGACTTTC. Translated: CASSPAPTGAPSGANVLTF. The entire variable domain, with the rest obtained from reference TRBV7-9 and TRBJ2-6, is as follows: DTGVSQNPRHKITKRGQNVTFRCDPISEHNRLYWYRQTLGQGPEFLTYFQNEAQLEKSRLLSDRFSAERPKGSFSTLEIQRTEQGDSAMYLCASSPAPTGAPSGANVLTFGAGSRLTVL.